This T cell receptor (beta chain) was observed in a study of spatial heterogeneity in lung cancer. TCRdb passed the 5' RACE reads through MiXCR, listing each CDR3 protein once. Altogether some 11,000 distinct CDR3 sequences are present, around 6.3% being singletons, with the ten largest covering 28%. Specified time point: sample taken at primary tumor resection. Germline V gene sequence: CDR1 SNHLY, CDR2 FYNNEI. The CDR3 spans 14 residues. This receptor was taken from a male donor with early-stage non-small cell lung cancer. This sample comprised PBMCs, obtained at surgery. The chain recombines TRBV2 with TRBJ1-5; TRBD1 might be the D (5 bases). The DNA end lines up better with TRBJ2-3; the J call may be wrong. The CDR3 nucleotides are TGTGCCAGCAGTGGGACAAATAGCAATCAGCCCCAGTATTTT. Translated: CASSGTNSNQPQYF.